Here is one T cell receptor (beta chain) with its context. Sequencing used immunoSEQ multiplex PCR; TCRdb keeps in-frame clones, though not all of them. The sample records 50,000 to 60,000 clones, roughly 89% being singletons. The record originates from a study of technical replicates of blood from several donors. The sequenced sample was PBMCs. This TCR was recovered from a human donor in good health. Some clones in this sample may be carry-over from other donors' samples.

The DNA of the CDR3 is TGTGCCAGCACCATAAGGCGGGGCACCAGCACAGATACGCAGTATTTT. It encodes CASTIRRGTSTDTQYF. V gene TRBV7-2 combines with J gene TRBJ2-3, with a possible D match to TRBD2 (6 bases). The germline V and J ends were trimmed by 7 bases and 0 bases, with 17 bases remaining between them. The germline CDR1 and CDR2 sequences are SGHTA and FQGNSA. This CDR3 comprises 16 residues.